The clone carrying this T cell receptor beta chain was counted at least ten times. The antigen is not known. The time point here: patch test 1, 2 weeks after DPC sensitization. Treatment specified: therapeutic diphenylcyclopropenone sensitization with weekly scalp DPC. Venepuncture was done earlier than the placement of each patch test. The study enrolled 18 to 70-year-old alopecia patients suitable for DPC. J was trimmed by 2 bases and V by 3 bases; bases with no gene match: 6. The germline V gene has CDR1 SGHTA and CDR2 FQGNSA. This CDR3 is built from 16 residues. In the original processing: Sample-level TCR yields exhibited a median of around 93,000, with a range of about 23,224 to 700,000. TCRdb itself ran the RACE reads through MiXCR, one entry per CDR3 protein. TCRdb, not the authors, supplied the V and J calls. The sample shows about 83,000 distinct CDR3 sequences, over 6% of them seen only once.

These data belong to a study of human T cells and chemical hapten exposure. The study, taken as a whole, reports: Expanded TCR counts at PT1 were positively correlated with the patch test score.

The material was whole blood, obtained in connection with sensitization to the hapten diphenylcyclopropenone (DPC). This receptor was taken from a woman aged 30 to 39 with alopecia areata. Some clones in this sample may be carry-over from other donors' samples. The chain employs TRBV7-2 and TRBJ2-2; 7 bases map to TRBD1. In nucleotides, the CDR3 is TGTGCCAGCAGCTTGACGACAGGGCTAAACACCGGGGAGCTGTTTTTT. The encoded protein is CASSLTTGLNTGELFF.